This is a list of T cell receptor beta chains from one sample in a study of CD8 T cells in ankylosing spondylitis. TCRdb re-called the 5' RACE reads with MiXCR, one entry per CDR3 protein. The table lists roughly 230,000 distinct CDR3 sequences, over 15% of them singletons, with about a third in the top ten. Sequencing was performed on blood, either unsorted or a sorted T cell fraction (not recorded which). The receptor set was obtained from a male donor with ankylosing spondylitis or in good health (not recorded which). CDR3s include the opening cysteine and the closing phenylalanine or tryptophan. Fields, in order: D gene, V gene, J gene, clone size, CDR3 DNA, CDR3 protein. D genes are given only for firm matches. Size tells how often a clone was seen (once, few, many) or the class of an expanded clone, and some rows leave it out.

D: .; V: TRBV20-1; J: TRBJ2-1; size: few; DNA: TGCAGTGCTTGGGGGCCGAGGAGCTCCTACAATGAGCAGTTCTTC; CDR3: CSAWGPRSSYNEQFF
D: TRBD1; V: TRBV2; J: TRBJ2-2; size: .; DNA: TGTGCCAGCAGTCCCCGAGGCAGAGGGACAGAGTACACCGGGGAGCTGTTTTTT; CDR3: CASSPRGRGTEYTGELFF
D: TRBD2; V: TRBV29-1; J: TRBJ2-4; size: few; DNA: TGCAGAGCGGGGGGAGACAGAGCCAAAAACATTCAGTACTTC; CDR3: CRAGGDRAKNIQYF
D: .; V: TRBV4-1; J: TRBJ1-1; size: .; DNA: TGCGCCAGCAGCCACCCCCGGGATGCGATGAACACTGAAGCTTTCTTT; CDR3: CASSHPRDAMNTEAFF
D: .; V: TRBV10-3; J: TRBJ1-1; size: .; DNA: TGTGCCATCGGAAAGGGGAACACTGAAGCTTTCTTT; CDR3: CAIGKGNTEAFF
D: .; V: TRBV28; J: TRBJ2-7; size: many; DNA: TGTGCCAGCAGTTTATCCAGCGGGTTCACCTACGAGCAGTACTTC; CDR3: CASSLSSGFTYEQYF
D: .; V: TRBV12-3/TRBV12-4; J: TRBJ2-3; size: many; DNA: TGTGCCAGCAGTTTGTTGGGAGATACGCAGTATTTT; CDR3: CASSLLGDTQYF
D: TRBD2; V: TRBV20-1; J: TRBJ2-5; size: .; DNA: TGCAGTGCGGAGGGACTAGCGGGACCCCTTAGAGAGACCCAGTACTTC; CDR3: CSAEGLAGPLRETQYF
D: .; V: TRBV11-2; J: TRBJ2-1; size: .; DNA: TGTGCCAGCAGCTTAGATAGAATTAGCTACAATGAGCAGTTCTTC; CDR3: CASSLDRISYNEQFF
D: TRBD2; V: TRBV6-2/TRBV6-3; J: TRBJ2-1; size: many; DNA: TGTGCCAGCAGTCGGCGGGGGGCGGGAGGGCCCGATGAGCAGTTCTTC; CDR3: CASSRRGAGGPDEQFF
D: TRBD2; V: TRBV6-5; J: TRBJ2-1; size: few; DNA: TGTGCCAGCAGTTACTCAGTTCTCACTAGCGGCAACGACAATGAGCAGTTCTTC; CDR3: CASSYSVLTSGNDNEQFF